The clone carrying this T cell receptor beta chain was seen a few times. As yet, its antigen is unknown. The data were taken from a study of T cells in Graves' hyperthyroidism and ophthalmopathy. V gave up 2 bases and J gave up 2 bases, with 9 bases separating them. The CDR3 sequence is 14 residues long. CDR1 and CDR2 from the germline V gene are MNHNS and SASEGT. Study-level results: Ophthalmopathy, as predicted by the model, came a median approximately 5.9 months after the prediction. Blood also showed most of the thyroid clonotypes that were expanded above 0.001.

RNA transcripts provided the source from which TCR beta CDR3 regions were amplified. First-round RT-PCR targeting the TCR CDR3 was performed with the HTBI primer set. TCRdb ran MiXCR on the multiplex PCR reads and lists one entry per CDR3 protein. The sample yields around 360,000 distinct CDR3 sequences, around 15% seen once. Sequencing was performed on blood. The clonotype was recovered from an older woman with Graves' ophthalmopathy. J is TRBJ1-1 and V is TRBV6-1; no reliable D call. In nucleotides, the CDR3 is TGTGCCAGCAGTGAATTGGTCGTTAACACTGAAGCTTTCTTT. Protein sequence: CASSELVVNTEAFF.